This T cell receptor (beta chain) was profiled in a study of naive and memory T cell subsets. Findings and caveats of the study: Especially in CD8 cells, naive repertoires contained a few larger clonotypes, possibly CD45RA-re-expressing memory cells.

The beta constant-region primer was an equimolar mix of two oligonucleotides covering TRBC1 and TRBC2. Ligated cDNA was amplified by four rounds of PCR with nested alpha and beta constant-region primers and SP2. Each CDR3 protein is one row after TCRdb ran MiXCR on the UMI-ligation and nested PCR reads. The sample has roughly 150,000 distinct CDR3 sequences; roughly 20% are singletons. This clonotype was counted a few times. What it binds is unknown. The CDR3 loop spans 16 amino acids. Germline V gene data show CDR1 as SGHRS and CDR2 as YFSETQ. V gave up 1 base and J gave up 9 bases; unmatched junction bases: 10.

This clonotype was obtained from a human donor in good health. V usage is TRBV5-1 and J usage is TRBJ2-1; TRBD2 aligns across 10 bases. Sample: naive CD4+ T cells from blood. The CDR3 is CASSLKTSGIRGEQFF. In nucleotides, the CDR3 is TGCGCCAGCAGCTTGAAAACTAGCGGGATAAGGGGTGAGCAGTTCTTC.